This T cell receptor (beta chain) was captured in a study of blood T cell repertoires in COVID-19. Overall study context: Specimens from acute and convalescent COVID-19 originated in the United States, Italy and Spain. T cells, B-cell-depleted T cells, or PBMCs provided the cDNA or gDNA that served as material.

A single count supports this clone. Per the original methods: Quantification of nucleated cells was approximated via reference gene primer amplification. TCRdb's copy holds only in-frame clones and misses some; the assay was immunoSEQ multiplex PCR. The D gene and trimming were derived from the DNA, and the V and J assignments and clone size from that table. The table records tens of thousands of clones, 89% of them present only once. CDR1 is MNHEY, CDR2 SVGAGI, per germline. The V end lost 2 bases, the J end lost 2 bases, and 10 bases lay between the germline ends. This CDR3 region has 15 residues. This chain links TRBV6-5 with TRBJ1-3; D possibly corresponds to TRBD1 (5 bases). The sample consisted of peripheral blood. The receptor was derived from a man aged 70-80 years with active or convalescent COVID-19. Here the CDR3 DNA reads TGTGCCAGCAGTTACAGGGGCCTCACTGGAAACACCATATATTTT. It translates to CASSYRGLTGNTIYF.